These 2 T cell receptor beta chains were all obtained from the same sample, sequenced in a study of T cells in Graves' hyperthyroidism and ophthalmopathy. RNA transcripts yielded amplified TCR beta CDR3 regions. Primed by the HTBI set, a first-round RT-PCR was run on the TCR CDR3. TCRdb itself ran the multiplex PCR reads through MiXCR, one entry per CDR3 protein. The table shows 550,000 to 800,000 distinct CDR3 sequences, with roughly 15% occurring only once. Sequenced sample: blood. These TCRs come from a man aged 18 to 29 with Graves' hyperthyroidism.

This clonotype was seen more than once but under ten times. The V gene is TRBV7-6, the J gene TRBJ2-1; 8 bases align to TRBD2. The germline gives CDR1 SGHVS, CDR2 FNYEAQ. The CDR3 loop spans 14 amino acids. The V and J ends lost 5 bases and 7 bases, in that order; junction bases with no gene match: 7. The CDR3 DNA follows: TGTGCCAGCAGCACGGGACTAGTGGGGAATGAGCAGTTCTTC. Protein product: CASSTGLVGNEQFF.

At least ten counts were recorded for this clonotype. The CDR3 reads CASSVSSAGYYGYTF. The CDR3 nucleotides are TGTGCCAGCAGCGTATCCTCCGCGGGCTACTATGGCTACACCTTC. The chain couples TRBV9 to TRBJ1-2; D is undetermined. The V and J ends lost 1 base and 3 bases respectively, with 13 bases between them. The CDR3 is 15 amino acids. From germline, CDR1 is SGDLS and CDR2 YYNGEE.